Below, one TCR beta chain is given with its context. This entry is derived from a study of blood T cell repertoires in COVID-19. About the study: Spain, Italy and the United States supplied samples that represented acute and convalescent COVID-19. Sample material is recorded as cDNA or gDNA derived from T cells, B-cell-depleted T cells, or PBMCs.

Authors' processing steps: Estimates of nucleated cell counts were drawn from the amplification of reference gene primers. Assay used: immunoSEQ multiplex PCR; TCRdb lists only in-frame clones, some missing. Clone size and the V and J calls come from that table; the DNA yielded D and trimming. The sample contains tens of thousands of clones, around 86% of which appear only once. J lost 5 bases, V lost 1 base, and 10 bases had no gene match. Germline V CDR1 and CDR2: GTSNPN, SVGIG (reference sequence). This CDR3 has 16 residues. The receptor's source is a human donor in a cohort sampled during active COVID-19. This sequence joins TRBV30 and TRBJ2-5; 10 bases fit TRBD2. The sequenced sample was peripheral blood. DNA for the CDR3: TGTGCCTGGAGTGGATGGGAGCGGGGGGGCCTGGAGACCCAGTACTTC. This encodes CAWSGWERGGLETQYF.